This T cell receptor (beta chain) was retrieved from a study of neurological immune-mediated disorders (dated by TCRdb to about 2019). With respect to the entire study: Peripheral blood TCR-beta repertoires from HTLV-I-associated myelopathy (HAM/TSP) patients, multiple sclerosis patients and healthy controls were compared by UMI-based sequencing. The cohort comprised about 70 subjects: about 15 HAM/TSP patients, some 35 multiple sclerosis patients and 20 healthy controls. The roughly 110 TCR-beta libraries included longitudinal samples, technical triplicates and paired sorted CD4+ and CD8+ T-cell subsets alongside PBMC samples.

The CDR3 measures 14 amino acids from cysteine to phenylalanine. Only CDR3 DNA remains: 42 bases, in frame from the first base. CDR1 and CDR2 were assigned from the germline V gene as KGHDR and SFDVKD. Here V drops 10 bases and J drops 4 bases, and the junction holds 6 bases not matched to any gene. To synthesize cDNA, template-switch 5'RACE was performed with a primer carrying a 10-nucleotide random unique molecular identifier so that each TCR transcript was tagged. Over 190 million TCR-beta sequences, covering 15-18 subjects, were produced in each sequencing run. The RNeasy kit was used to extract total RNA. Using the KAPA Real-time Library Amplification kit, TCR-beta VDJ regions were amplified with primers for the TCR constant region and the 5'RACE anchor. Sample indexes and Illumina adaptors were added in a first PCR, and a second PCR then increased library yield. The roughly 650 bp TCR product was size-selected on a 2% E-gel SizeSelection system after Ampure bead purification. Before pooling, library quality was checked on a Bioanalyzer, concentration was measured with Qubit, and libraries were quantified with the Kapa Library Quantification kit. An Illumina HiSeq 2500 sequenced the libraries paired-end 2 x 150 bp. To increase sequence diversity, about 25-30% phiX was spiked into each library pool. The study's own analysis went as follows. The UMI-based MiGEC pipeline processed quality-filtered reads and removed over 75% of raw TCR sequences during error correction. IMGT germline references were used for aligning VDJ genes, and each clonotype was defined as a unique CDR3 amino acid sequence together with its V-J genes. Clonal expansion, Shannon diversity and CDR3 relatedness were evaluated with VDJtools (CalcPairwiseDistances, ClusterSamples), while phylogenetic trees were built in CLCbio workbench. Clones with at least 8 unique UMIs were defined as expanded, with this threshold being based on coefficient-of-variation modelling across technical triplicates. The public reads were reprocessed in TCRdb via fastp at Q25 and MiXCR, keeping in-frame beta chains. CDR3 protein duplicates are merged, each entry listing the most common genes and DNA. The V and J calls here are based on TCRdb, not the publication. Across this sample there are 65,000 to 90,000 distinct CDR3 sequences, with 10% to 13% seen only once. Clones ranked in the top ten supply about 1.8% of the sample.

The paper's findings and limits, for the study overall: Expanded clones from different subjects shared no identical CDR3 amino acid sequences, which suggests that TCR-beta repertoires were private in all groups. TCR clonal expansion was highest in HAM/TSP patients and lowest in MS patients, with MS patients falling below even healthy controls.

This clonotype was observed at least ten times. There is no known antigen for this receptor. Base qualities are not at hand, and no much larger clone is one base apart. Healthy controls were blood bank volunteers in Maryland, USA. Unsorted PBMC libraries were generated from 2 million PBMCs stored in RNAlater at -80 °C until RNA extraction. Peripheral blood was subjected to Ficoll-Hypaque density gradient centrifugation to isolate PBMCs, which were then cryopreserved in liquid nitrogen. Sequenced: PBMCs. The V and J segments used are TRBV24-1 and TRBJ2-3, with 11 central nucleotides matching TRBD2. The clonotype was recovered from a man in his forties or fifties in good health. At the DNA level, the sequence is TGTGCCACTGTTAGCGGGAGGGCCCCAGATACGCAGTATTTT. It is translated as CATVSGRAPDTQYF.